This T cell receptor beta chain was profiled in a study of blood T cells in healthy people across ages. Next came a second PCR, run for about 7 to 12 cycles, which used a sample-barcoded 5' primer along with a J-beta primer mix. One entry per CDR3 protein, called by TCRdb with MiXCR from the 5' RACE reads. The profile shows about 1.5 million distinct CDR3 sequences, 42% of them singletons. This CDR3 spans 15 amino acids. Germline values: CDR1 MNHEY, CDR2 SVGEGT. The trim removed 4 bases at V and 10 bases at J, leaving 13 bases unmatched. This clonotype was found a few times. Its antigen is still unknown. Findings of the study overall: Investigators treated diversity estimates from one million T cells as underestimates. Getting older went along with TCR beta diversity per million T cells dropping roughly linearly. PBMC samples, being unsorted, prevented any conclusive comparison of naive and antigen-experienced cells.

Sample: blood. The chain joins TRBV6-2 or TRBV6-3 to TRBJ2-1, with 7 bases lining up with TRBD2. The receptor comes from a woman between 18 and 29 years old in good health. CDR3 sequence: CASSWVGGHEAEQFF. The CDR3 DNA reads TGTGCCAGCAGTTGGGTGGGAGGGCATGAGGCAGAGCAGTTCTTC.